This T cell receptor beta chain originates from a study of blood T cell repertoires in COVID-19. Data came from immunoSEQ multiplex PCR; TCRdb stores just in-frame clones and leaves some out. The top ten hold around 12% of the sample, which has around 430,000 clones, approximately 89% seen once. CDR3 size: 14 residues. Per germline, CDR1 MNHEY and CDR2 SVGAGI. Trimming shortened V by 4 bases and J by 5 bases, and 12 bases separated the two germline ends. The specimen sequenced was peripheral blood. The receptor's source is a woman aged 45-65 years with COVID-19, enrolled during active disease. The chain joins TRBV6-5 to TRBJ1-5; perhaps TRBD1 as D (6 bases). The DNA of the CDR3 is TGTGCCAGCAGTTCGTCGGGGGGCTATCAGCCCCAGCATTTT. It translates to CASSSSGGYQPQHF.